Sequencing of this TCR beta chain was carried out in a study of identifying expanded T cells in peripheral blood. Overall study results and limits: Variance in clone template counts between roughly 2-week samples significantly increased with total template count across all healthy donors. Roughly 1.2 clones differed between technical replicates, versus approximately 16 and 19 over time.

The table came from immunoSEQ multiplex PCR; TCRdb's copy has only in-frame clones and leaves some out. Of approximately 100,000 clones listed, approximately 90% are singletons. Remarks on this clone: The antigen is undetermined.

During the collection period, no donor immune events like infections were recorded. This receptor was taken from a person aged 18-69 years in good health. The specimen sequenced was blood.

The CDR3 DNA sequence: TGCGCCAGCAGCCTAGGACTAGCGGGGGTCACCGGGGAGCTGTTTTTT. Translated: CASSLGLAGVTGELFF. The chain links TRBV5-1 to TRBJ2-2; 13 nucleotides agree with TRBD2. V dropped 4 bases and J dropped 4; count of bases not matched to a gene: 4. Germline V gene sequence: CDR1 SGHRS, CDR2 YFSETQ. This CDR3 has 16 amino acids.